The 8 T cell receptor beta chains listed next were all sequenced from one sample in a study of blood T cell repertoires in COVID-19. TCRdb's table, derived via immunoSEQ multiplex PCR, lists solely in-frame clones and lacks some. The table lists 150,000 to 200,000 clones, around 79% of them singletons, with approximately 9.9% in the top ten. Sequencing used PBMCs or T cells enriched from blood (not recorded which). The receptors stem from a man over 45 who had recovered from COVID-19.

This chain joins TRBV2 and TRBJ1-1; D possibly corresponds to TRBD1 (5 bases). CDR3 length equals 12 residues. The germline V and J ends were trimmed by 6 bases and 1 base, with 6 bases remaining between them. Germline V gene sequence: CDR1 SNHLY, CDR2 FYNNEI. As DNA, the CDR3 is TGTGCCAGCAGCCAGGGGAACACTGAAGCTTTCTTT. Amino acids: CASSQGNTEAFF. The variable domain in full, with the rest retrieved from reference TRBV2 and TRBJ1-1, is EPEVTQTPSHQVTQMGQEVILRCVPISNHLYFYWYRQILGQKVEFLVSFYNNEISEKSEIFDDQFSVERPDGSNFTLKIRSTKLEDSAMYFCASSQGNTEAFFGQGTRLTVV.

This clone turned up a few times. The CDR3 here is CASTTSDYEQYF. Here the CDR3 DNA reads TGTGCCAGCACAACTAGCGACTACGAGCAGTACTTC. This chain connects TRBV28 to TRBJ2-7, with 7 bases fitting TRBD2. The germline V gene has CDR1 MDHEN and CDR2 SYDVKM. This CDR3 contains 12 residues. J lost 3 bases, V lost 7 bases, and 3 bases had no gene match.

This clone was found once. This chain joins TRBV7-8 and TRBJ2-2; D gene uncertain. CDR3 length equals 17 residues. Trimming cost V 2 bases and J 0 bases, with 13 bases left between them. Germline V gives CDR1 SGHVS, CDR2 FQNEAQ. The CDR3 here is CASSLRSRSANTGELFF. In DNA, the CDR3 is TGTGCCAGCAGCTTAAGGAGCCGATCCGCGAACACCGGGGAGCTGTTTTTT.

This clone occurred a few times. CDR3 sequence: CAWSAGGLYNEQFF. CDR3 coding DNA: TGTGCCTGGAGTGCAGGGGGTCTCTACAATGAGCAGTTCTTC. The chain carries TRBV30 and TRBJ2-1; 7 bases are shared with TRBD1. With V trimmed by 1 base and J by 3 bases, 3 bases remained unmatched. The CDR3 has 14 amino acids. The germline V gene has CDR1 GTSNPN and CDR2 SVGIG (reference sequence).

CDR3 loop: CASSLGGHRSSYEQYF. CDR3 coding DNA: TGCGCCAGCAGCTTAGGGGGACACCGCAGCTCCTACGAGCAGTACTTC. This sequence joins TRBV5-1 and TRBJ2-7, with a weak D call TRBD1 (6 bases). The CDR3 totals 16 residues. Germline V CDR1 and CDR2: SGHRS, YFSETQ. V was shortened by 2 bases and J by 0 bases, with 15 bases between the two germline ends. The whole variable domain, filled in from reference TRBV5-1 and TRBJ2-7, reads KAGVTQTPRYLIKTRGQQVTLSCSPISGHRSVSWYQQTPGQGLQFLFEYFSETQRNKGNFPGRFSGRQFSNSRSEMNVSTLELGDSALYLCASSLGGHRSSYEQYFGPGTRLTVT.

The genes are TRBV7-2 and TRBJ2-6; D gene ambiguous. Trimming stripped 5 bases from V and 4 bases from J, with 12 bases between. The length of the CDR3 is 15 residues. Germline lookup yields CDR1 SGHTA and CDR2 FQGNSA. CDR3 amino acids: CASSHSVGGANVLTF. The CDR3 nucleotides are TGTGCCAGCAGCCACTCTGTGGGCGGGGCCAACGTCCTGACTTTC.

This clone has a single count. The CDR3 DNA is TGCGCCAGCAGCTCATCCCCCTTAGCGGGGGGGTCCTACAATGAGCAGTTCTTC. Protein sequence: CASSSSPLAGGSYNEQFF. The chain employs TRBV5-1 and TRBJ2-1; TRBD2 matches 11 bases. V trimming: 3 bases; J trimming: 1 base; junction bases outside the gene matches: 9. CDR1 is SGHRS, CDR2 YFSETQ, per germline. The CDR3 length is 18 residues.

CDR3 sequence reads: CASSLSLNYGYTF. The CDR3 bases are TGTGCCAGCAGTTTATCCCTTAACTATGGCTACACCTTC. The rearrangement uses TRBV27 and TRBJ1-2, with unresolved D. The CDR3 extends over 13 amino acids. The ends were cut back, 0 bases at V and 1 base at J, with 3 bases in the middle. The germline V gene has CDR1 MNHEY and CDR2 SMNVEV (reference sequence).